These 20 T cell receptor beta chains share one sample of origin, sequenced in a study of T cells in Graves' hyperthyroidism and ophthalmopathy (dated by TCRdb to between 2018 and 2020). The library was made by multiplex PCR. Sequenced on an Illumina HiSeq 2000. The TCR beta CDR3 regions were amplified from the RNA transcripts. The first round of RT-PCR for the TCR CDR3 was performed with the HTBI primer set and the Qiagen OneStep RT-PCR kit. Using fastp trimming at Q25 and MiXCR clonotype assembly, TCRdb reanalyzed the public sequencing data and kept in-frame beta chains. Each entry is one CDR3 protein sequence, shown with its most common DNA and genes. Here the sample has over 450,000 distinct CDR3 sequences; approximately 15% occur a single time. The ten largest account for around 17% of the sample. Source material: blood. The receptors originated from a woman between 18 and 30 years old with Graves' hyperthyroidism.

The J gene is TRBJ2-5, the V gene TRBV7-3, with D perhaps TRBD2 (6 bases). This CDR3 comprises 14 residues. Trimming cost V 5 bases and J 2 bases, with 12 bases left between them. Germline CDR1 reads SGHTA; CDR2 reads FQGTGA. For the CDR3, the DNA is TGTGCCAGCAGCAAGACTAGATCTCAAGAGACCCAGTACTTC. The encoded protein is CASSKTRSQETQYF. Full variable domain (missing parts from reference TRBV7-3 and TRBJ2-5): GAGVSQTPSNKVTEKGKYVELRCDPISGHTALYWYRQSLGQGPEFLIYFQGTGAADDSGLPNDRFFAVRPEGSVSTLKIQRTERGDSAVYLCASSKTRSQETQYFGPGTRLLVL.

This clonotype was picked up many times. The chain links TRBV12-3 or TRBV12-4 to TRBJ1-5, with 9 bases aligning to TRBD1. The CDR3 length is 13 residues. The V segment lost 8 bases and the J segment 3 bases; nucleotides outside the gene matches: 2. Here the CDR3 reads CASGQGYNQPQHF. CDR3 nucleotides: TGTGCCAGCGGACAGGGGTACAATCAGCCCCAGCATTTT.

This clonotype showed up many times. The chain uses TRBV3-1 and TRBJ1-5; D not resolved. Trimming stripped 8 bases from V and 5 bases from J, with 16 bases between. The germline CDR1 and CDR2 sequences are LGHDT and YNNKEL (reference sequence). The CDR3 spans 14 residues. CDR3 sequence (DNA): TGTGCCAGCTCCCTGGGGATCGGTTATCAGCCCCAGCATTTT. Protein sequence: CASSLGIGYQPQHF.

The V gene is TRBV20-1, the J gene TRBJ2-3; D possibly corresponds to TRBD2 (6 bases). The CDR3 extends over 14 amino acids. Germline V gene data show CDR1 as DFQATT and CDR2 as SNEGSKA (reference sequence). The V gene lost 3 bases and the J gene lost 2 bases, with 12 bases spanning the gap. CDR3 nucleotide sequence: TGCAGTGCTAGCTCTCTAGCGCTCACAGATACGCAGTATTTT. Its protein is CSASSLALTDTQYF.

The chain links TRBV28 to TRBJ1-1, with 12 bases that match TRBD1. The CDR3 contains 15 residues. V trimming: 7 bases; J trimming: 5 bases; junction bases outside the gene matches: 8. Germline loops: CDR1 MDHEN, CDR2 SYDVKM. The CDR3 is CASKGQGARVTEAFF. In DNA, the CDR3 is TGTGCCAGCAAGGGACAGGGGGCGCGGGTGACTGAAGCTTTCTTT.

The V gene is TRBV4-2, the J gene TRBJ2-4; 10 positions match TRBD2. Germline assignment: CDR1 LGHNA and CDR2 YNFKEQ. V was pared by 0 bases and J by 7 bases, with 9 bases of the junction left unmatched. The CDR3 contains 17 residues. CDR3 DNA: TGTGCCAGCAGCCAAGAATCCCGGCTAGCGGGAGAGAACATTCAGTACTTC. Its translation is CASSQESRLAGENIQYF.

This clonotype was counted many times. The J gene is TRBJ2-2, the V gene TRBV30; 7 nucleotides line up with TRBD2. V shed 8 bases and J 3 bases; nucleotides not matched to a gene: 15. The CDR3 runs to 16 residues. Germline V gene lookup returns CDR1 GTSNPN and CDR2 SVGIG (reference sequence). CDR3 DNA: TGTGCCGGCCCGAGATTCGCGGGAGTGGACACCGGGGAGCTGTTTTTT. This sequence encodes CAGPRFAGVDTGELFF.

This clonotype was counted ten times or more. The chain employs TRBV24-1 and TRBJ2-1; 14 bases are a match to TRBD2. Looked up from germline, CDR1 is KGHDR and CDR2 is SFDVKD. The CDR3 contains 15 residues. Trimming at V came to 6 bases and at J to 7 bases, leaving 4 bases not matched to a gene. CDR3 sequence reads: CATSSGTSGRNEQFF. The CDR3, as DNA: TGTGCCACCAGTTCCGGGACTAGCGGGAGAAATGAGCAGTTCTTC.

Ten or more counts support this clonotype. CDR3 in DNA: TGTGCCACCAGTGCCATTATACTACAGGGGGAGAACACCGGGGAGCTGTTTTTT. It is translated as CATSAIILQGENTGELFF. This chain connects TRBV24-1 to TRBJ2-2, with 8 bases matching TRBD1. The CDR3 covers 18 residues. V was clipped by 5 bases and J by 1 base; unmatched bases: 11. CDR1 and CDR2 from the germline V gene are KGHDR and SFDVKD.

The table lists this clonotype with many counts. V gene TRBV19 combines with J gene TRBJ2-5, with D tentatively TRBD1 or TRBD2 (5 bases each). V was pared by 4 bases and J by 5 bases, with 14 bases between. The CDR3 is 14 amino acids. The germline CDR1 and CDR2 sequences are LNHDA and SQIVND (reference sequence). The CDR3 protein is CASSTSWQGETQYF. DNA for the CDR3: TGTGCCAGTAGTACTAGCTGGCAGGGCGAGACCCAGTACTTC. The variable domain in full, completed from reference TRBV19 and TRBJ2-5, reads DGGITQSPKYLFRKEGQNVTLSCEQNLNHDAMYWYRQDPGQGLRLIYYSQIVNDFQKGDIAEGYSVSREKKESFPLTVTSAQKNPTAFYLCASSTSWQGETQYFGPGTRLLVL.

At least ten counts were recorded for this clonotype. The genes are TRBV30 and TRBJ1-6; unclear D gene. The V end was cut by 0 bases, the J end by 10 bases, with 16 bases between. This CDR3 region has 15 residues. Germline lookup yields CDR1 GTSNPN and CDR2 SVGIG (reference sequence). Here the CDR3 DNA reads TGTGCCTGGAGTGTAAAGACCGGTTACGTATCACCCCTCCACTTT. It encodes CAWSVKTGYVSPLHF.

J is TRBJ1-3 and V is TRBV12-3 or TRBV12-4, with 10 bases that match TRBD1. The length of the CDR3 is 16 residues. After removal of 6 bases from V and 0 bases from J, the junction contained 5 bases not matched to a gene. The CDR3 loop is CASRKTGGSSGNTIYF. CDR3 nucleotide sequence: TGTGCCAGCAGGAAGACAGGGGGCTCCTCTGGAAACACCATATATTTT.

The chain employs TRBV29-1 and TRBJ2-2; D remains unclear. V was cut by 5 bases and J by 2 bases, with 12 bases left in between. The CDR3 is made up of 14 amino acids. CDR1 SQVTM and CDR2 ANQGSEA come from the germline V gene. The CDR3 spells CSVQNSHNTGELFF. CDR3 nucleotide sequence: TGCAGCGTTCAAAACAGCCATAACACCGGGGAGCTGTTTTTT.

Ten or more counts support this clonotype. This chain links TRBV5-1 with TRBJ1-5; tentatively, D is TRBD1 (5 bases). The V gene's germline CDR1 is SGHRS and CDR2 YFSETQ. The CDR3 length is 14 residues. V gave up 0 bases and J gave up 5 bases, with 9 bases separating them. This CDR3 reads CASSLGWGDQPQHF. The CDR3, as DNA: TGCGCCAGCAGCTTGGGGTGGGGGGATCAGCCCCAGCATTTT.

Ten or more counts support this clonotype. This chain links TRBV11-2 with TRBJ2-1; D is unresolved. CDR1 and CDR2 (germline): SGHAT, FQNNGV. V lost 0 bases, J lost 8 bases, and 11 bases lay in between. The length of the CDR3 is 14 residues. The CDR3 sequence: CASSLELVVDEQFF. The CDR3 DNA reads as TGTGCCAGCAGCTTAGAGCTAGTTGTGGATGAGCAGTTCTTC. The entire variable domain, with the rest obtained from reference TRBV11-2 and TRBJ2-1, is as follows: EAGVAQSPRYKIIEKRQSVAFWCNPISGHATLYWYQQILGQGPKLLIQFQNNGVVDDSQLPKDRFSAERLKGVDSTLKIQPAKLEDSAVYLCASSLELVVDEQFFGPGTRLTVL.

Of note for this clonotype: A much larger clonotype is one base distant, so this may be a read error. The rearrangement joins TRBV5-1 to TRBJ2-7; TRBD2 agrees at 8 bases. Germline V gene lookup returns CDR1 SGHRS and CDR2 YFSETQ. The CDR3 is 14 amino acids. V lost 0 bases and J lost 7; bases outside the gene matches: 6. This chain's CDR3 is CASSLGAGADEQYF. For the CDR3, the DNA is TGCGCCAGCAGCTTGGGAGCGGGAGCGGATGAGCAGTACTTC.

This clonotype was seen at least ten times. The chain employs TRBV12-3 or TRBV12-4 and TRBJ2-1, with TRBD2 as a possible D gene (6 bases). The CDR3 totals 15 residues. The V gene lost 4 bases and the J gene lost 4 bases, with 14 bases spanning the gap. The chain's CDR3 is CASSSGLQYYNEQFF. The CDR3 coding sequence is TGTGCCAGCAGTTCGGGACTCCAATATTACAATGAGCAGTTCTTC.

The rearrangement joins TRBV7-9 to TRBJ2-1; 12 nucleotides match TRBD2. Losses at the gene ends were 5 bases for V and 10 bases for J; bases not matched to a gene: 15. Germline-derived CDR1 and CDR2 are SEHNR and FQNEAQ (reference sequence). The CDR3 sequence is 17 residues long. The CDR3 DNA follows: TGTGCCAGCAGCCCCCCCGGACTAGCGGGACCCGTGGGGGAGCAGTTCTTC. Translating gives CASSPPGLAGPVGEQFF. Based on the CDR3 plus reference TRBV7-9 and TRBJ2-1, the full variable domain is DTGVSQNPRHKITKRGQNVTFRCDPISEHNRLYWYRQTLGQGPEFLTYFQNEAQLEKSRLLSDRFSAERPKGSFSTLEIQRTEQGDSAMYLCASSPPGLAGPVGEQFFGPGTRLTVL.

This clonotype has at least ten counts. The chain uses TRBV12-3 or TRBV12-4 and TRBJ2-7, with D possibly TRBD2 on 6 matching bases. This CDR3 spans 14 amino acids. The V end lost 6 bases, the J end lost 7 bases, and 19 bases lay between the germline ends. This CDR3 is CASSQTEGSGEQYV. CDR3 nucleotide sequence: TGTGCCAGCAGCCAAACGGAGGGGTCGGGAGAGCAGTACGTC.

This clonotype has at least ten counts. The V call is TRBV6-1, the J call TRBJ1-2; 9 bases align to TRBD1. The CDR3 is 15 amino acids. Losses at the gene ends were 6 bases for V and 8 bases for J; bases not matched to a gene: 13. Germline assignment: CDR1 MNHNS and CDR2 SASEGT. In nucleotides, the CDR3 is TGTGCCAGCAGGCCCAATCAACAGGGGGCAAGGGGCTACACCTTC. Protein sequence: CASRPNQQGARGYTF.